The clone carrying this T cell receptor beta chain was observed many times. This entry belongs to a study of identical twins. A universal primer site was incorporated via template switching, and the cDNA contained unique molecular identifiers. A single record per CDR3 protein comes from TCRdb applying MiXCR to the 5' RACE reads. The table has 300,000 to 350,000 distinct CDR3 sequences, 9% to 15% seen once. The data also belong to a second study, concerning yellow fever vaccine responses in identical twins. Turning to that study: It has been reported that, in twins, the vaccine T cell response seemed partly convergent and partly personalized.

This TCR was recovered from a woman between 18 and 29 years old in good health. Sequencing input: CD8+ T cells sorted from blood.

The CDR3: CASSQPDPGVATEAFF. The DNA for the CDR3 is TGCGCCAGCAGCCAACCGGACCCAGGGGTGGCCACTGAAGCTTTCTTT. The V and J genes are TRBV4-1 and TRBJ1-1; TRBD1 is a possible D gene (6 bases). CDR1 and CDR2 (germline): MGHRA, YSYEKL. The CDR3 runs 16 residues. The germline V and J ends were trimmed by 2 bases and 4 bases, with 17 bases remaining between them.